This TCR beta chain appears in the sequencing data of a study of cytomegalovirus exposure and HLA in healthy donors. Researchers ran the PCR with 60 Vbeta and 13 Jbeta primers. Some clones are missing from TCRdb's copy, which holds only in-frame ones; the method was immunoSEQ multiplex PCR. This sample has roughly 120,000 clones, with 65% to 75% found just once. About this clone: Its antigen is unidentified.

Trimming took 3 bases from V and 6 from J; bases not matched to a gene: 9. The CDR3 sequence is 16 residues long. Looked up from germline, CDR1 is MNHNS and CDR2 is SASEGT. Study-wide results and limits: A missense variant in DCLRE1C was later tied to TCR beta V- and J-gene trimming. There were reportedly fewer N-insertions in an Asian-associated ancestry cluster than the roughly 670-donor mean, in a later analysis. Among the sequence variants, a highly shared cluster was likely an artifact of sequencing.

This rearrangement joins TRBV6-1 to TRBJ1-5; the match to TRBD1 covers 9 bases. Material: PBMCs. The clonotype was recovered from a woman aged 40 to 50 in good health and CMV-seropositive. The CDR3 spells CASSDRDRDLRQPQHF. The CDR3 coding sequence is TGTGCCAGCAGTGACCGGGACAGGGACCTGCGTCAGCCCCAGCATTTT.